This TCR beta chain was identified in a study of T cell responses to AZD1222 COVID-19 vaccine. Findings and limits, study-wide: Sampling that yielded the repertoires occurred only after the peak T cell response. The donor cohort was predominantly white British with a female majority, and clonal diversity may have been underestimated.

The assay was immunoSEQ multiplex PCR, and TCRdb's table has in-frame clones only and misses some. The sample consists of roughly 140,000 clones, roughly 89% of them appearing once. About this clone: Its antigen is unknown.

CDR1 is MNHEY, CDR2 SMNVEV, per germline (reference sequence). The ends were cut back, 6 bases at V and 5 bases at J, with 11 bases in the middle. The CDR3 has 14 amino acids. The material sequenced was peripheral blood, taken on day 0 of AZD1222 vaccination. This sequence originates from an adult in good health. The chain combines TRBV27 with TRBJ1-6, with a possible D match to TRBD1 (5 bases). The chain's CDR3 is CASRQGLNNSPLHF. Written as DNA, the CDR3 is TGTGCCAGCAGGCAGGGCTTGAATAATTCACCCCTCCACTTT.